Sequencing of this T cell receptor beta chain was carried out in a study of blood T cell repertoires in COVID-19. V shed 8 bases, J shed 1 base, and the junction held 7 bases outside the gene matches. Germline-derived CDR1 and CDR2 are SNHLY and FYNNEI. There are 16 residues in the CDR3. The method was immunoSEQ multiplex PCR; TCRdb's version includes in-frame clones alone and lacks a portion of them. The table records 130,000 to 150,000 clones, roughly four fifths of them present only once. Everyone who took part was about 18 to 90 years old, and they came from 24 US areas. In Cohort 3, a recovered donor had either two negative PCRs, clearance, or symptom resolution.

The specimen sequenced was PBMCs or T cells enriched from blood (not recorded which). The chain carries TRBV2 and TRBJ2-6; TRBD1 matches at 8 bases. The receptor comes from a man between 45 and 60 years old who had recovered from COVID-19. The CDR3 region has the DNA TGTGCCAGCCACCTCAGGGGGCTGTCTGGGGCCAACGTCCTGACTTTC. Translating gives CASHLRGLSGANVLTF.